This TCR beta chain derives from a study of blood T cell repertoires in COVID-19. Study background: Samples taken during acute and convalescent COVID-19 were collected in the United States, Italy and Spain. T cells, B-cell-depleted T cells, or PBMCs provided the cDNA or gDNA that served as material.

Study processing details: Amplified reference gene primers provided the basis for estimating nucleated cell counts. Produced via immunoSEQ multiplex PCR; TCRdb's table is partial and in-frame only. V and J calls and clone size are as listed in that table; D and trimming were resolved from the DNA. The table includes tens of thousands of clones, roughly 85% detected once. Trimming cost V 1 base and J 0 bases, with 11 bases left between them. CDR3 length equals 17 residues. CDR1 and CDR2 (germline): SGHRS, YFSETQ. The J gene is TRBJ2-6, the V gene TRBV5-1, with D possibly being TRBD2 (5 bases). Input material: peripheral blood. The clonotype comes from a human donor in a cohort sampled during active or convalescent COVID-19. CDR3 sequence reads: CASSLRVGISGANVLTF. CDR3 sequence (DNA): TGCGCCAGCAGCTTGAGGGTCGGGATCTCTGGGGCCAACGTCCTGACTTTC.